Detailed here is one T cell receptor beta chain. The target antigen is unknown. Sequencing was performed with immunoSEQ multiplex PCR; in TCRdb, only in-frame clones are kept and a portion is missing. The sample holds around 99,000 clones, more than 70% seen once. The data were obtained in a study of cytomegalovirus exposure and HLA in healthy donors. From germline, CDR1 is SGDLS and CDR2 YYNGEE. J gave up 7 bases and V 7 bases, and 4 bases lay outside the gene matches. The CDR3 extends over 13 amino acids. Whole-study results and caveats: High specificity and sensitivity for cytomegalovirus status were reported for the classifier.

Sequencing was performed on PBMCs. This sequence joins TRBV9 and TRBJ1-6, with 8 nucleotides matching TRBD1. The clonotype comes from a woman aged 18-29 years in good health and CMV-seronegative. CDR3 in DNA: TGTGCCAGCGGGCCAGGGGGCAATTCACCCCTCCACTTT. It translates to CASGPGGNSPLHF.